This is a list of T cell receptor beta chains from one sample in a study of beta chain features in type 1 diabetes. TCRdb's table, derived via immunoSEQ multiplex PCR, lists solely in-frame clones and lacks some. Among hundreds of thousands of clones listed, around 15% were seen once. The source material was naive CD4+ T cells from blood. These receptors were collected from a man younger than 35 with type 1 diabetes. The CDR3 runs from the conserved cysteine through the conserved F or W. Fields, in order: V gene, D gene, J gene, clone size, CDR3 DNA, CDR3 protein. The D gene is left open where the match is weak. Only part of the rows carry a size: once, few, many, or a class if the clone is expanded.

TRBV7-2	TRBD2	TRBJ2-2	few	TGTGCCAGCAGCCCGACTAGCGGGAGGGCCGTAGGCACCGGGGAGCTGTTTTTT	CASSPTSGRAVGTGELFF
TRBV7-9	-	TRBJ2-6	few	TGTGCCAGCAGCTTGCGGGGTCAGAGCTCTGGGGCCAACGTCCTGACTTTC	CASSLRGQSSGANVLTF
TRBV7-2	-	TRBJ2-3	few	TGTGCCAGCACCGGGACCCCTCTACACGCAGATACGCAGTATTTT	CASTGTPLHADTQYF
TRBV7-2	TRBD1	TRBJ2-7	-	TGTGCCAGCAGCTTAGCACGCGGGACAGGGGCGCGGGAGCAGTACTTC	CASSLARGTGAREQYF
TRBV4-2	TRBD1	TRBJ1-5	-	TGTGCCAGCGGACAGGGGTATCAGCCCCAGCATTTT	CASGQGYQPQHF
TRBV25-1	-	TRBJ1-2	-	TGTGCCAGCAGTGACCATGGAGGGCTGCACTATGGCTACACCTTC	CASSDHGGLHYGYTF
TRBV28	-	TRBJ1-1	few	TGTGCCAGCAGCTCGGGACCTACTGAAGCTTTCTTT	CASSSGPTEAFF
TRBV30	-	TRBJ1-5	-	TGTGCCTGGAGCGCGGGCGCCTATAGCAATCAGCCCCAGCATTTT	CAWSAGAYSNQPQHF
TRBV6-5	TRBD1	TRBJ2-1	-	TGTGCCAGCAGTTACCCCTCTGGACAGGGGAGAAATGAGCAGTTCTTC	CASSYPSGQGRNEQFF
TRBV15	-	TRBJ2-5	once	TGTGCCACCAGCAGAGATGTTCGGGGGATGGAGACCCAGTACTTC	CATSRDVRGMETQYF
TRBV27	TRBD1	TRBJ1-2	-	TGTGCCAGCAGACAATACCGCGGGACAGCTAGTAACTATGGCTACACCTTC	CASRQYRGTASNYGYTF
TRBV4-3	-	TRBJ2-7	-	TGCGCCAGCAGCCAAGATAGTGCCTCGGGGTATTACGAGCAGTACTTC	CASSQDSASGYYEQYF
TRBV10-2	-	TRBJ2-3	few	TGCGCCAGCAGTGAGAGAGATACGCAGTATTTT	CASSERDTQYF
TRBV7-2	-	TRBJ2-7	-	TGTGCCAGCTCCCTGGTGGCCTACGAGCAGTACTTC	CASSLVAYEQYF
TRBV5-4	TRBD2	TRBJ2-1	-	TGTGCCAGCAGCCCGCCCGGGAGGGCCCGCTCCTACAATGAGCAGTTCTTC	CASSPPGRARSYNEQFF
TRBV27	TRBD2	TRBJ2-1	-	TGTGCCAGCAGTCGCACTGGGACTAGCGGATACAATGAGCAGTTCTTC	CASSRTGTSGYNEQFF
TRBV4-1	-	TRBJ2-4	many	TGCGCCAGCAGCCAAGGAAGGATTCAGTACTTC	CASSQGRIQYF
TRBV5-4	TRBD1	TRBJ1-2	-	TGTGCCAGCAAGTTCCGGGACAGTGCGGATGGCTACACCTTC	CASKFRDSADGYTF
TRBV5-4	-	TRBJ2-4	few	TGTGCCAGCAGGGACAACTCCAAAAACATTCAGTACTTC	CASRDNSKNIQYF
TRBV4-3	TRBD1	TRBJ2-7	few	TGCGCCAGCAGCCAAGATTCGTTCCCGGACAGGTCCTCCTACGAGCAGTACTTC	CASSQDSFPDRSSYEQYF
TRBV27	-	TRBJ1-2	few	TGTGCCAGCAGTTTACGGGGTAACTATGGCTACACCTTC	CASSLRGNYGYTF
TRBV7-2	-	TRBJ2-1	-	TGTGCCAGCAGCTTAGTAACGGGTGCCTACAATGAGCAGTTCTTC	CASSLVTGAYNEQFF
TRBV14	-	TRBJ2-2	-	TGTGCCAGCAGCCACAGGGTAACCGGGGAGCTGTTTTTT	CASSHRVTGELFF
TRBV4-1	-	TRBJ1-2	-	TGCGCCAGCAGCCAAGAATGGCGACATGGCTACACCTTC	CASSQEWRHGYTF
TRBV2	-	TRBJ1-4	-	TGTGCCAGCACCCAATCGGGGGGACCACTGTTTTTT	CASTQSGGPLFF
TRBV30	TRBD2	TRBJ2-5	-	TGTGCCTGGACGACTAGCGGGGGGGCGCAGTACTTC	CAWTTSGGAQYF
TRBV30	-	TRBJ2-7	few	TGTGCCTGGAGTGTCCGAGGGACGGACGAGCAGTACTTC	CAWSVRGTDEQYF
TRBV10-3	TRBD1	TRBJ2-1	-	TGTGCCATCAGTGAGAGGCTGGGACAGGGGATATATGAGCAGTTCTTC	CAISERLGQGIYEQFF
TRBV5-4	-	TRBJ1-1	few	TGTGCCAGCAGCTTGGGGAGGAACACTGAAGCTTTCTTT	CASSLGRNTEAFF
TRBV27	-	TRBJ2-1	-	TGTGCCAGCATTCCTACCGGGACCTCCATGGGGGGTGAGCAGTTCTTC	CASIPTGTSMGGEQFF
TRBV30	TRBD1	TRBJ1-1	few	TGTGCCTGGGCACAGGGGAAGACTGAAGCTTTCTTT	CAWAQGKTEAFF
TRBV7-9	-	TRBJ2-5	few	TGTGCCAGCACCCCCAGGTTGGGGGCCTCGGAAGAGACCCAGTACTTC	CASTPRLGASEETQYF
TRBV11-3	-	TRBJ2-1	-	TGTGCCAGCAGCTTAAGTACTCCCTCGGATGAGCAGTTCTTC	CASSLSTPSDEQFF
TRBV29-1	-	TRBJ1-2	-	TGCAGCGTTGTAGAGGGGGATGCATGGGGCTACACCTTC	CSVVEGDAWGYTF
TRBV30	-	TRBJ2-1	few	TGTGCCTGGACGGGCGGGAACAATGAGCAGTTCTTC	CAWTGGNNEQFF
TRBV6-5	-	TRBJ2-7	few	TGTGCCAGCAGTTACGCGAACTCTGGGGTCTACGAGCAGTACTTC	CASSYANSGVYEQYF